This TCR beta chain was retrieved from a study of cytomegalovirus exposure and HLA in healthy donors. Study-level points and caveats: A prior analysis recorded that most TCR beta V segments were productive about 87% or about 30% of the time. With further analysis later on, most CMV-associated TCR beta chains appeared HLA-restricted. In the analysis, some V segments, TRBV6-2 and TRBV6-3 included, were excluded as indistinguishable.

V lost 1 base and J lost 3, with 6 bases in between. CDR1 PRHDT and CDR2 FYEKMQ come from the germline V gene (reference sequence). The CDR3 runs to 14 residues. The PCR had 60 Vbeta and 13 Jbeta primers. The assay was immunoSEQ multiplex PCR, and TCRdb's table has in-frame clones only and misses some. The table lists fewer than 250,000 clones, around 90% of them singletons. As to this clone: Antigen: not known.

Sequences were obtained from PBMCs. The clonotype comes from a boy aged 2 to 10 in good health and CMV-seronegative. The rearrangement uses TRBV13 and TRBJ2-2; D unresolved. The chain's CDR3 is CASSLELYTGELFF. DNA for the CDR3: TGTGCCAGCAGCTTAGAACTGTACACCGGGGAGCTGTTTTTT.